There are a few counts of the clone carrying this T cell receptor (beta chain). Its antigen is not identified. With a J-beta primer mix and a sample-barcoded 5' primer, a second PCR ran about 7 to 12 cycles. A single record per CDR3 protein comes from TCRdb applying MiXCR to the 5' RACE reads. Of about 620,000 distinct CDR3 sequences listed, over 40% were seen once; the top ten hold about 13%. The CDR3 covers 15 residues. V gave up 3 bases and J gave up 0 bases, with 8 bases separating them. Germline lookup yields CDR1 SEHNR and CDR2 FQNEAQ (reference sequence). This sample is drawn from a study of blood T cells in healthy people across ages. General study results and limits: The recorded TCR beta diversity per million T cells decreased in a roughly linear manner with age.

Input material: blood. The clonotype comes from a woman at least 80 years old in good health. V gene TRBV7-9 combines with J gene TRBJ1-4; a possible D gene is TRBD1 (5 bases). In DNA, the CDR3 is TGTGCCAGCAGCTTCGCAGGGCCAACTAATGAAAAACTGTTTTTT. Its translation is CASSFAGPTNEKLFF.